This T cell receptor (beta chain) was recorded in a study of molecular identifiers for immune sequencing clone quantification. Regarding this clonotype: The antigen remains undetermined.

The study, taken as a whole, reports: Among roughly 910,000 naive cells, spiked Jurkat TCR RNA from a single cell was reportedly detectable. Identical TCR molecules sharing a barcode could underestimate highly expanded clone sizes.

CDR1 and CDR2 from the germline V gene are SGHAT and FQNNGV. V was shortened by 6 bases and J by 0 bases, with 12 bases between the two germline ends. The CDR3 sequence is 14 residues long. Previously described methods and listed TCR primers were employed for the bulk TCR libraries. Using its own MiXCR run on the PCR reads, TCRdb lists one record per CDR3 protein. The table lists tens of thousands of distinct CDR3 sequences, around a fifth of them singletons. This TCR came from a human donor in good health. Some libraries in this study had Jurkat cell RNA spiked in. This rearrangement joins TRBV11-2 to TRBJ2-7; D tentatively reads TRBD1 or TRBD2 (5 bases each). Input material: naive CD8+ T cells from blood, with Jurkat cell RNA spiked in. The sample's subset: FACS-sorted CD8+CD4-CCR7+CD45RA+ naive T cells. In DNA form, the CDR3 reads TGTGCCAGCAGTGAGGGGCGTCACTCCTACGAGCAGTACTTC. Amino acids: CASSEGRHSYEQYF.